This T cell receptor beta chain originates from a study of T-cell reconstitution after alpha-beta-depleted transplantation in children. Study conclusions and caveats: One year after transplant, T-cell counts and diversity came mostly from newly produced T cells.

This CDR3 spans 13 amino acids. Germline V gene data show CDR1 as SEHNR and CDR2 as FQNEAQ (reference sequence). V lost 8 bases and J 7 bases, leaving 16 bases between the germline ends. A library of TCRbeta sequences, prepared with unique molecular identifiers, was generated. One entry per CDR3 protein results from TCRdb running MiXCR on the PCR reads. The sample holds over 150,000 distinct CDR3 sequences, around 10% seen once. Details on this clonotype: Its antigen is not known.

This TCR was sampled from a boy between 2 and 15 years old with acute myeloid leukemia, due to receive a stem cell transplant. Here the sequenced sample was PBMCs, taken before TCRalphabeta/CD19-depleted stem cell transplant. This rearrangement joins TRBV7-9 to TRBJ2-3, with D possibly matching TRBD1 (6 bases). CDR3 region: CASSEQGPHTQYF. The CDR3 nucleotides read TGTGCCAGCTCGGAACAGGGTCCGCATACGCAGTATTTT. Supplemented by reference TRBV7-9 and TRBJ2-3, the full variable domain reads DTGVSQNPRHKITKRGQNVTFRCDPISEHNRLYWYRQTLGQGPEFLTYFQNEAQLEKSRLLSDRFSAERPKGSFSTLEIQRTEQGDSAMYLCASSEQGPHTQYFGPGTRLTVL.